These 28 T cell receptor beta chains originate from one sample sequenced in a study of T cell responses to AZD1222 COVID-19 vaccine. Only in-frame clones appear in the TCRdb table, and some are missing; sequencing was by immunoSEQ multiplex PCR. The sample lists around 85,000 clones, roughly 90% occurring once. The material sequenced was peripheral blood, taken 28 days after the second AZD1222 dose. The receptors stem from an adult who received the AZD1222 COVID-19 vaccine.

This chain connects TRBV28 to TRBJ1-5; D uncertain. V gave up 3 bases and J gave up 7 bases, with 25 bases separating them. Per germline, CDR1 MDHEN and CDR2 SYDVKM. This CDR3 region has 18 residues. The chain's CDR3 is CASSFVRRRWDIGQPQHF. CDR3 nucleotide sequence: TGTGCCAGCAGTTTCGTTAGGAGACGGTGGGATATTGGACAGCCCCAGCATTTT.

The rearrangement joins TRBV6-2 or TRBV6-3 to TRBJ2-5, with 7 bases fitting TRBD1. The CDR3 is 17 amino acids. The V gene end was trimmed by 4 bases and the J gene end by 0 bases; junction bases not matched to a gene: 11. Germline V gene data show CDR1 as MNHEY and CDR2 as SVGEGT. The CDR3 DNA is TGTGCCAGCAGTTCCCCAAAGGGACAGCCGTACCAAGAGACCCAGTACTTC. Protein product: CASSSPKGQPYQETQYF.

The rearrangement joins TRBV12-3 or TRBV12-4 to TRBJ1-3, with D unclear. The length of the CDR3 is 13 residues. V was pared by 2 bases and J by 3 bases, with 5 bases between. CDR3 DNA: TGTGCCAGCAGTTTAAGGGTTGGAAACACCATATATTTT. This codes for CASSLRVGNTIYF.

A note on this clone: Additional DNA sequences in this sample encode the identical CDR3. This chain uses TRBV28 with TRBJ1-1; 8 bases fit TRBD1. Germline CDR1 MDHEN, CDR2 SYDVKM. The CDR3 is 15 amino acids. J lost 1 base, V lost 3 bases, and 4 bases had no gene match. The CDR3 loop reads CASSLGGTGNTEAFF. In DNA, the CDR3 is TGTGCCAGCAGTTTGGGTGGGACAGGGAACACTGAAGCTTTCTTT.

This clone was detected a few times. The V call is TRBV13, the J call TRBJ1-5, with 9 bases lining up with TRBD1. The CDR3 spans 15 residues. Germline trimming cut 5 bases from V and 6 bases from J; bases unmatched to any gene: 8. Germline lookup yields CDR1 PRHDT and CDR2 FYEKMQ (reference sequence). CDR3 DNA: TGTGCCAGCAGCACCAGGACAGGGGCAGGTCAGCCCCAGCATTTT. As protein: CASSTRTGAGQPQHF.

V and J are TRBV7-2 and TRBJ1-6; 8 bases are a match to TRBD1. V gave up 4 bases and J gave up 10 bases; unmatched junction bases: 6. This CDR3 region has 14 residues. Germline V gives CDR1 SGHTA, CDR2 FQGNSA. In nucleotides, the CDR3 is TGTGCCAGCAGCTCCGGACAGGGTCGATCACCCCTCCACTTT. Translated: CASSSGQGRSPLHF.

The chain carries TRBV29-1 and TRBJ1-6, with a possible D match to TRBD1 (6 bases). This CDR3 is 13 amino acids long. The V gene's germline CDR1 is SQVTM and CDR2 ANQGSEA. The germline V and J ends were trimmed by 6 bases and 8 bases, with 14 bases remaining between them. This CDR3 is CSVAGTRDSPLHF. Written as DNA, the CDR3 is TGCAGCGTAGCCGGGACAAGGGATTCACCCCTCCACTTT.

This chain connects TRBV24-1 to TRBJ1-1, with D maybe TRBD1 (5 bases). The CDR3 sequence is 12 residues long. CDR1 KGHDR and CDR2 SFDVKD come from the germline V gene. V was cut by 3 bases and J by 10 bases, with 11 bases left in between. The CDR3 region has the DNA TGTGCCACCAGTGATGGGACCTCCGGAGCTTTCTTT. Translation gives CATSDGTSGAFF.

V gene TRBV7-9 combines with J gene TRBJ1-4; possibly TRBD1 for D (6 bases). Germline values: CDR1 SEHNR, CDR2 FQNEAQ (reference sequence). The CDR3 consists of 14 residues. V lost 7 bases and J lost 5, with 14 bases in between. For the CDR3, the DNA is TGTGCCAGCACTTCTGGGGGGCAGAATGAAAAACTGTTTTTT. Translation: CASTSGGQNEKLFF.

This clone was observed a single time. This chain links TRBV11-2 with TRBJ1-6; 7 nucleotides line up with TRBD1. The CDR3 spans 17 residues. Looked up from germline, CDR1 is SGHAT and CDR2 is FQNNGV. The ends lost 0 bases at V and 6 bases at J; junction bases unmatched: 8. Here the CDR3 reads CASSLETWTGLNSPLHF. In DNA form, the CDR3 reads TGTGCCAGCAGCTTAGAAACCTGGACAGGCCTTAATTCACCCCTCCACTTT.

The V call is TRBV7-2, the J call TRBJ1-4; D gene unclear. The V gene lost 5 bases and the J gene lost 7 bases, with 11 bases spanning the gap. In germline, CDR1 is SGHTA, CDR2 FQGNSA. The CDR3 covers 13 residues. The CDR3 loop is CASSPQLGEKLFF. In DNA form, the CDR3 reads TGTGCCAGCAGCCCCCAACTTGGTGAAAAACTGTTTTTT.

The V gene is TRBV25-1, the J gene TRBJ1-5, with TRBD1 identical over 7 bases. Germline V gene lookup returns CDR1 MGHDK and CDR2 SYGVNS. This CDR3 has 14 amino acids. V lost 3 bases, J lost 7 bases, and 6 bases stayed unmatched. The CDR3 reads CASSDLGQKQPQHF. CDR3 in DNA: TGTGCCAGCAGTGATCTGGGACAGAAACAGCCCCAGCATTTT.

V gene TRBV11-2 combines with J gene TRBJ2-3, with D maybe TRBD2 (6 bases). The CDR3 consists of 18 residues. Germline-derived CDR1 and CDR2 are SGHAT and FQNNGV. Trimming stripped 8 bases from V and 5 bases from J, with 29 bases between. The CDR3 DNA reads TGTGCCAGCCAAGCTTCATCAGCGCGGGGATCGACGGGAGATACGCAGTATTTT. Translation gives CASQASSARGSTGDTQYF.

The V call is TRBV28, the J call TRBJ2-1; D is possibly TRBD2 (7 bases). CDR3 size: 14 residues. Germline values: CDR1 MDHEN, CDR2 SYDVKM. V lost 6 bases and J 3 bases, leaving 12 bases between the germline ends. CDR3 loop: CASRTGGFYNEQFF. The CDR3 coding sequence is TGTGCCAGCAGGACGGGGGGCTTCTACAATGAGCAGTTCTTC.

The chain employs TRBV4-2 and TRBJ2-4, with 8 bases aligning to TRBD2. Germline CDR1 is LGHNA and CDR2 is YNFKEQ. CDR3 size: 21 residues. V was clipped by 0 bases and J by 0 bases; unmatched bases: 16. CDR3 region: CASSQDLKRSGGALAKNIQYF. DNA for the CDR3: TGTGCCAGCAGCCAAGATTTGAAGCGGAGCGGGGGTGCGCTAGCCAAAAACATTCAGTACTTC.

This chain links TRBV5-4 with TRBJ1-3; 8 positions match TRBD1. Germline V CDR1 and CDR2: SGHNT, YYREEE (reference sequence). The trim removed 4 bases at V and 3 bases at J, leaving 3 bases unmatched. The CDR3 sequence is 14 residues long. The CDR3 region is CASSPGTGGNTIYF. CDR3 bases: TGTGCCAGCAGCCCCGGGACAGGTGGAAACACCATATATTTT.

This clone came up a few times. The chain joins TRBV2 to TRBJ2-7, with D perhaps being TRBD1 or TRBD2 (6 bases each). The germline V and J ends were trimmed by 5 bases and 6 bases, with 14 bases remaining between them. The CDR3 totals 13 residues. In germline, CDR1 is SNHLY, CDR2 FYNNEI. DNA of the CDR3: TGTGCCAGCAGTCCCAGGGGAGGTGCCGAGCAGTACTTC. Amino acids: CASSPRGGAEQYF.

The V gene is TRBV12-3 or TRBV12-4, the J gene TRBJ1-1, with D hard to call. The CDR3 is 13 residues long. V lost 3 bases and J 1 base, leaving 6 bases between the germline ends. CDR3 protein: CASSLARNTEAFF. The CDR3 DNA sequence: TGTGCCAGCAGTTTGGCACGGAACACTGAAGCTTTCTTT.

The chain is built from TRBV6-4 and TRBJ2-4, with a possible D match to TRBD2 (5 bases). The CDR3 extends over 14 amino acids. Trimming pared 9 bases from V and 0 bases from J, leaving 12 bases between. The germline V gene has CDR1 MRHNA and CDR2 SNTAGT. CDR3 sequence: CARDGELAKNIQYF. Written as DNA, the CDR3 is TGTGCCAGAGACGGGGAGTTAGCCAAAAACATTCAGTACTTC.

This clone was seen more than once but under ten times. The chain employs TRBV18 and TRBJ1-6; TRBD1 is a possible D gene (5 bases). Trimming took 0 bases from V and 5 from J, leaving 11 bases between them. Germline lookup yields CDR1 KGHSH and CDR2 LQKENI. The CDR3 has 16 amino acids. This CDR3 reads CASSPPARADNSPLHF. CDR3 nucleotide sequence: TGTGCCAGCTCACCACCAGCCAGGGCGGATAATTCACCCCTCCACTTT.

The rearrangement links TRBV11-2 to TRBJ1-2; TRBD1 agrees at 10 bases. V lost 5 bases and J lost 12; bases outside the gene matches: 15. The CDR3 is 15 amino acids. Germline V CDR1 and CDR2: SGHAT, FQNNGV. For the CDR3, the DNA is TGTGCCAGCAGCGGCCTCTCCCGCGCGACAGGGGGCCACACCTTC. It encodes CASSGLSRATGGHTF.

The rearrangement uses TRBV2 and TRBJ2-7; unclear D gene. V was shortened by 6 bases and J by 0 bases, with 12 bases between the two germline ends. The CDR3 spans 14 residues. Germline V gene sequence: CDR1 SNHLY, CDR2 FYNNEI. The CDR3 sequence is CASSRQIASYEQYF. The CDR3 DNA reads as TGTGCCAGCAGCCGTCAGATTGCCTCCTACGAGCAGTACTTC.

V and J are TRBV6-5 and TRBJ2-7; D may correspond to TRBD1 or TRBD2 (5 bases each). V was shortened by 1 base and J by 1 base, with 14 bases between the two germline ends. The CDR3 is 16 amino acids. Germline V gene sequence: CDR1 MNHEY, CDR2 SVGAGI. This CDR3 reads CASSYFGDRRSYEQYF. In DNA, the CDR3 is TGTGCCAGCAGTTACTTCGGGGACCGACGATCCTACGAGCAGTACTTC.

The table lists this clone with a count of one. The rearrangement links TRBV6-5 to TRBJ2-4; 10 bases agree with TRBD1. In germline, CDR1 is MNHEY, CDR2 SVGAGI. Trimming took 9 bases from V and 12 from J; bases not matched to a gene: 11. This CDR3 spans 13 amino acids. Written as DNA, the CDR3 is TGTGCCAGTTCCGGACAGGGGGTGGGGGATCAGTACTTC. Encoded protein: CASSGQGVGDQYF.

This rearrangement joins TRBV24-1 to TRBJ2-1; 10 bases fit TRBD1. The CDR3 contains 16 residues. J gave up 10 bases and V 4 bases, and 12 bases lay outside the gene matches. The germline V gene has CDR1 KGHDR and CDR2 SFDVKD. This chain's CDR3 is CATSDPKGQGLKEQFF. In nucleotides, the CDR3 is TGTGCCACCAGTGACCCTAAGGGACAGGGGCTGAAGGAGCAGTTCTTC.

The chain has TRBV24-1 and TRBJ1-2; 9 bases are a match to TRBD1. The J segment lost 0 bases and the V segment lost 1 base, leaving 2 bases of the junction unmatched. Germline V CDR1 and CDR2: KGHDR, SFDVKD. The CDR3 is made up of 16 amino acids. The CDR3 region is CATSDFTGGPNYGYTF. DNA for the CDR3: TGTGCCACCAGTGATTTTACAGGGGGCCCTAACTATGGCTACACCTTC.

There are a few counts of this clone. V usage is TRBV5-1 and J usage is TRBJ2-5; 12 bases match TRBD2. J was trimmed by 2 bases and V by 4 bases; bases with no gene match: 12. Germline values: CDR1 SGHRS, CDR2 YFSETQ. CDR3 length: 18 amino acids. The CDR3, as DNA: TGCGCCAGCAGCCAAAGTACGGCCGGGACTAGCGGGCAAGAGACCCAGTACTTC. Residues: CASSQSTAGTSGQETQYF. The variable domain in full, with the rest retrieved from reference TRBV5-1 and TRBJ2-5, is KAGVTQTPRYLIKTRGQQVTLSCSPISGHRSVSWYQQTPGQGLQFLFEYFSETQRNKGNFPGRFSGRQFSNSRSEMNVSTLELGDSALYLCASSQSTAGTSGQETQYFGPGTRLLVL.

This rearrangement joins TRBV7-9 to TRBJ1-6, with D uncertain. Trimming shortened V by 3 bases and J by 4 bases, and 13 bases separated the two germline ends. CDR1 is SEHNR, CDR2 FQNEAQ, per germline (reference sequence). The length of the CDR3 is 16 residues. Here the CDR3 DNA reads TGTGCCAGCAGCTTCAACGGGGATCGGTATAATTCACCCCTCCACTTT. Its translation is CASSFNGDRYNSPLHF.